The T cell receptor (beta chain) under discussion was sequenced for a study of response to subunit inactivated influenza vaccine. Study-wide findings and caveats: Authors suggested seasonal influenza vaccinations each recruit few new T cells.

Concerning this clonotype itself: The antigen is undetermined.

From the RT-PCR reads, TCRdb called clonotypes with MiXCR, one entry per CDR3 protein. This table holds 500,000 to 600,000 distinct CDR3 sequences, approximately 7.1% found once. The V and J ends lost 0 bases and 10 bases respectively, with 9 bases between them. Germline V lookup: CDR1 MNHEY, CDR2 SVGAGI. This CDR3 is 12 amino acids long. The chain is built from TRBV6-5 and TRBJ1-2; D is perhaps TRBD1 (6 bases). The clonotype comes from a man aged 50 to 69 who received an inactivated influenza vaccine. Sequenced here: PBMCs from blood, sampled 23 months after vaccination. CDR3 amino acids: CASSYSGTLYTF. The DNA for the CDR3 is TGTGCCAGCAGTTACTCCGGGACACTCTACACCTTC.